Presented here are 22 T cell receptor beta chains from one specimen sequenced in a study of Ad26.COV2.S vaccination and SARS-CoV-2 variants. This table comes from immunoSEQ multiplex PCR, and its TCRdb copy is limited to in-frame clones, with some not included. Of around 350,000 clones in the sample, roughly 94% are singletons; the top ten hold 3.9%. Sequenced material: peripheral blood, taken after recovery from COVID-19. These receptors were collected from a human donor who had recovered from COVID-19.

The gene calls are TRBV18 and TRBJ1-2; D uncertain. Germline assignment: CDR1 KGHSH and CDR2 LQKENI. The V gene lost 0 bases and the J gene lost 4 bases, with 9 bases spanning the gap. CDR3 length equals 14 residues. CDR3 residues: CASSPPSTVYGYTF. The CDR3 DNA sequence: TGTGCCAGCTCACCACCGAGTACAGTCTATGGCTACACCTTC.

The rearrangement uses TRBV20-1 and TRBJ2-5, with no clear D. The CDR3 covers 11 residues. The germline V and J ends were trimmed by 5 bases and 5 bases, with 9 bases remaining between them. From germline, CDR1 is DFQATT and CDR2 SNEGSKA (reference sequence). This chain's CDR3 is CSARRSETQYF. The DNA for the CDR3 is TGCAGTGCTCGCAGGTCCGAGACCCAGTACTTC.

V usage is TRBV6-1 and J usage is TRBJ2-5, with D perhaps matching TRBD2 (6 bases). The germline V and J ends were trimmed by 2 bases and 3 bases, with 10 bases remaining between them. This CDR3 spans 14 amino acids. Germline V gene lookup returns CDR1 MNHNS and CDR2 SASEGT. CDR3 region: CASSEIGGEETQYF. The CDR3 coding sequence is TGTGCCAGCAGTGAAATTGGCGGGGAAGAGACCCAGTACTTC.

V and J are TRBV6-2 or TRBV6-3 and TRBJ1-5; D possibly corresponds to TRBD1 (5 bases). Per germline, CDR1 MNHEY and CDR2 SVGEGT. The CDR3 is 15 residues long. V gave up 4 bases and J gave up 3 bases, with 13 bases separating them. The CDR3 protein is CASSWSAGLNQPQHF. The CDR3 nucleotides read TGTGCCAGCAGTTGGTCCGCGGGGCTCAATCAGCCCCAGCATTTT.

The V call is TRBV6-5, the J call TRBJ1-6, with 7 bases identical to TRBD1. CDR1 and CDR2 (germline): MNHEY, SVGAGI. The length of the CDR3 is 15 residues. Trimming cost V 0 bases and J 7 bases; bases outside gene matches: 3. Here the CDR3 reads CASSYSGQQNSPLHF. The CDR3 bases are TGTGCCAGCAGTTACTCGGGACAGCAGAATTCACCCCTCCACTTT.

The chain recombines TRBV12-3 or TRBV12-4 with TRBJ1-4; no definite D call. The V and J ends lost 8 bases and 7 bases respectively, with 8 bases between them. The CDR3 runs 11 residues. The CDR3 DNA is TGTGCCAGCCGCCTTACTGAAAAACTGTTTTTT. Its protein is CASRLTEKLFF.

This chain joins TRBV24-1 and TRBJ1-5; no definite D call. V dropped 9 bases and J dropped 1 base, with 12 bases sitting between them. Germline V gene lookup returns CDR1 KGHDR and CDR2 SFDVKD. This CDR3 spans 14 amino acids. DNA of the CDR3: TGTGCCACCCCCTGGGCCGGGAGCAATCAGCCCCAGCATTTT. This sequence encodes CATPWAGSNQPQHF.

The V gene is TRBV4-1, the J gene TRBJ1-5; no reliable D call. This CDR3 region has 15 residues. V was pared by 4 bases and J by 2 bases, with 12 bases between. Germline V gene sequence: CDR1 MGHRA, CDR2 YSYEKL. The CDR3 sequence: CASSLADGRNQPQHF. CDR3 in DNA: TGCGCCAGCAGCCTCGCGGACGGTCGCAATCAGCCCCAGCATTTT.

The rearrangement uses TRBV5-1 and TRBJ2-2, with D unresolved. V was cut by 3 bases and J by 0 bases, with 6 bases left in between. CDR1 is SGHRS, CDR2 YFSETQ, per germline. The CDR3 is made up of 14 amino acids. CDR3 DNA: TGCGCCAGCAGCTCTTCCGCGAACACCGGGGAGCTGTTTTTT. Translated: CASSSSANTGELFF.

CDR3 bases: TGTGCCAGCAGCTTAGCTCTAGGCTACGAGCAGTACTTC. This gives the protein CASSLALGYEQYF. The rearrangement uses TRBV7-2 and TRBJ2-7; D unclear. The CDR3 extends over 13 amino acids. V shed 0 bases and J shed 3 bases, with 6 bases lying between them. CDR1 and CDR2 from the germline V gene are SGHTA and FQGNSA.

The rearrangement links TRBV7-9 to TRBJ2-2; D gene ambiguous. The V gene's germline CDR1 is SEHNR and CDR2 FQNEAQ (reference sequence). Between the trimmed V and J ends, which lost 3 bases and 3 bases, there was a span of 14 bases. This CDR3 region has 16 residues. The CDR3 DNA reads as TGTGCCAGCAGCTTGGGTACGGGCAGACACACCGGGGAGCTGTTTTTT. Protein product: CASSLGTGRHTGELFF.

This clone was seen just once. The sample holds other DNA sequences that translate to the same CDR3. V gene TRBV2 combines with J gene TRBJ2-3; 13 nucleotides match TRBD2. The CDR3 has 15 residues. Germline V CDR1 and CDR2: SNHLY, FYNNEI. Unmatched junction bases numbered 5, after V lost 6 bases and J lost 5 bases. The CDR3 coding sequence is TGTGCCAGCAGACCGAGGACTAGCGGGGGAGATACGCAGTATTTT. Translating it yields CASRPRTSGGDTQYF.

The CDR3 nucleotides are TGCGCCAGCAGCTTGGGACTAGCGGGGATCACAGATACGCAGTATTTT. Translated: CASSLGLAGITDTQYF. V usage is TRBV5-1 and J usage is TRBJ2-3, with 11 bases identical to TRBD2. Trimming at V came to 0 bases and at J to 2 bases, leaving 2 bases not matched to a gene. This CDR3 spans 16 amino acids. The germline gives CDR1 SGHRS, CDR2 YFSETQ.

Remarks on this clone: Other DNA sequences of this sample code for an identical CDR3. V usage is TRBV6-6 and J usage is TRBJ1-4, with 7 bases lining up with TRBD1. Trimming removed 8 bases from V and 4 bases from J; junction bases left unmatched: 7. Germline V gene data show CDR1 as MNHNY and CDR2 as SVGAGI (reference sequence). The CDR3 is 14 residues long. The CDR3 sequence is CASSRGLNNEKLFF. The CDR3 DNA is TGTGCCAGCTCAAGGGGGCTCAATAATGAAAAACTGTTTTTT.

This clone was counted a single time. The rearrangement joins TRBV7-8 to TRBJ1-1, with TRBD1 matching 7 bases. The CDR3 sequence is 13 residues long. Trimming removed 4 bases from V and 9 bases from J; junction bases left unmatched: 8. Germline-derived CDR1 and CDR2 are SGHVS and FQNEAQ. The CDR3 sequence: CASSSTGTVKAFF. For the CDR3, the DNA is TGTGCCAGCAGCTCAACCGGGACAGTAAAAGCTTTCTTT.

The chain employs TRBV6-5 and TRBJ1-2, with D tentatively TRBD1 (5 bases). V was clipped by 4 bases and J by 8 bases, with 20 bases between them. The germline CDR1 and CDR2 sequences are MNHEY and SVGAGI. CDR3 size: 15 residues. The CDR3 sequence: CASSLERAGPGGYTF. CDR3 coding DNA: TGTGCCAGCAGTTTGGAGCGGGCGGGGCCGGGGGGCTACACCTTC.

CDR3 protein: CASSPRTVLAKNIQYF. The CDR3 nucleotides are TGTGCCAGCAGCCCGCGGACAGTCCTAGCCAAAAACATTCAGTACTTC. The chain joins TRBV7-9 to TRBJ2-4, with D possibly TRBD1 on 6 matching bases. This CDR3 contains 16 residues. Germline-derived CDR1 and CDR2 are SEHNR and FQNEAQ (reference sequence). The V end lost 5 bases, the J end lost 0 bases, and 14 bases lay between the germline ends.

The rearrangement links TRBV11-3 to TRBJ2-2; the D gene is possibly TRBD1 (5 bases). The CDR3 is 13 amino acids. CDR1 and CDR2 from the germline V gene are SGHNT and YENEEA. V gave up 5 bases and J gave up 7 bases, with 11 bases separating them. In nucleotides, the CDR3 is TGTGCCAGCAGCCCCAGGGTCGGCGGGGAGCTGTTTTTT. As protein: CASSPRVGGELFF.

This clone was seen once. The chain links TRBV29-1 to TRBJ2-7; D gene uncertain. Germline CDR1 reads SQVTM; CDR2 reads ANQGSEA. The CDR3 sequence is 14 residues long. Deletions cut 5 bases from V and 0 bases from J, with 14 bases between. CDR3 in DNA: TGCAGCGTTTCATACGACTGGTTCTCCTACGAGCAGTACTTC. Amino acids: CSVSYDWFSYEQYF.

The chain recombines TRBV9 with TRBJ2-1, with 11 nucleotides matching TRBD2. CDR3 length equals 16 residues. V lost 3 bases, J lost 7 bases, and 9 bases stayed unmatched. Germline CDR1 SGDLS, CDR2 YYNGEE. CDR3 in amino acids: CASSGTLAGGLNEQFF. CDR3 coding DNA: TGTGCCAGCAGCGGGACATTAGCGGGGGGGCTGAATGAGCAGTTCTTC.

This chain uses TRBV6-5 with TRBJ1-5; D remains ambiguous. Looked up from germline, CDR1 is MNHEY and CDR2 is SVGAGI. There are 13 residues in the CDR3. Trimming took 0 bases from V and 14 from J, leaving 14 bases between them. The CDR3 region has the DNA TGTGCCAGCAGTTACTCGAGCACTGCCGCGAAGCATTTT. Its translation: CASSYSSTAAKHF.

This clone was observed a handful of times. The rearrangement uses TRBV6-1 and TRBJ1-4, with D possibly TRBD1 on 5 matching bases. V was trimmed by 2 bases and J by 1 base, leaving 14 bases between them. The CDR3 is 17 amino acids. Germline V gives CDR1 MNHNS, CDR2 SASEGT. For the CDR3, the DNA is TGTGCCAGCAGTGAATTAAGGGGCAAAGTAACTAATGAAAAACTGTTTTTT. It yields the protein CASSELRGKVTNEKLFF.